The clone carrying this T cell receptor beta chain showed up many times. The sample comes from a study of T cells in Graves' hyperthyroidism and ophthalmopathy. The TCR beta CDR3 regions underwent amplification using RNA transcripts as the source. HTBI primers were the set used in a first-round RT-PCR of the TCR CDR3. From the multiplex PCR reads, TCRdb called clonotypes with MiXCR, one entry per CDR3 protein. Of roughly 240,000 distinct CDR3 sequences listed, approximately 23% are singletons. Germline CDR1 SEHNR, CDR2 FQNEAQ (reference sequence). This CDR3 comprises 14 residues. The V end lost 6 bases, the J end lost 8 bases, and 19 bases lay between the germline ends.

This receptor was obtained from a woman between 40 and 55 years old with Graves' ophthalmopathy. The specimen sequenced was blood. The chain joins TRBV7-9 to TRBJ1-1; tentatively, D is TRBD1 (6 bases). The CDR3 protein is CASSFYSGGTEAFF. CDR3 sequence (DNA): TGTGCCAGCAGTTTCTATTCCGGGGGCACAGAAGCTTTCTTT.